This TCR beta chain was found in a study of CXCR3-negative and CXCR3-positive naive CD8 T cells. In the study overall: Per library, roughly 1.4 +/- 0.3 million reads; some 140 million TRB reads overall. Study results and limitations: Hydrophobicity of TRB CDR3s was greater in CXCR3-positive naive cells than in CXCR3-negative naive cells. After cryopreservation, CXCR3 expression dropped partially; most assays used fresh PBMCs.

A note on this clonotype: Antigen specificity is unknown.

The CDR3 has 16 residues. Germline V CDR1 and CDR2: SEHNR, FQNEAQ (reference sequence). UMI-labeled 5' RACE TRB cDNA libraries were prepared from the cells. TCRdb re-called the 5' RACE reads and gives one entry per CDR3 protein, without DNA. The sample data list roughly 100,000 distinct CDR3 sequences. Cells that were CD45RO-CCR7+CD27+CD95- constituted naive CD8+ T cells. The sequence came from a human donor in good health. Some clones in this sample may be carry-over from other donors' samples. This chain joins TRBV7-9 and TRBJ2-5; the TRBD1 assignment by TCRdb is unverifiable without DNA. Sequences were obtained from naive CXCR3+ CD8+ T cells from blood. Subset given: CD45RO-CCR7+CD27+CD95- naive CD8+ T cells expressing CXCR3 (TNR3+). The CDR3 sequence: CASSWTGGELQETQYF.